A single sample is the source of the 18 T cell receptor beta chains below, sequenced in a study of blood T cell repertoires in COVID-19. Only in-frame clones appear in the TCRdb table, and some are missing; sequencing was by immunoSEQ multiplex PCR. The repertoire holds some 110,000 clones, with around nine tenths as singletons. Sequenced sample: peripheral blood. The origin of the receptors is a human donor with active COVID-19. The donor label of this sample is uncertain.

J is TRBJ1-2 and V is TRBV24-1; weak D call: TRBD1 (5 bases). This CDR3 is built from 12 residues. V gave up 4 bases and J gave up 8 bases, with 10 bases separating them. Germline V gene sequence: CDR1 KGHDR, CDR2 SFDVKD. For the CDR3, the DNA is TGTGCCACCAGTGACGGGGGAGGCGGCTACACCTTC. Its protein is CATSDGGGGYTF.

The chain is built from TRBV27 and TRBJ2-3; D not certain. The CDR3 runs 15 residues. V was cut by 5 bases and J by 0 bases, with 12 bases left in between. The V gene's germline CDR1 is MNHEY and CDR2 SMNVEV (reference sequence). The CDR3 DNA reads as TGTGCCAGCAGTACCTACCCGACTAGCACAGATACGCAGTATTTT. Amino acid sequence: CASSTYPTSTDTQYF.

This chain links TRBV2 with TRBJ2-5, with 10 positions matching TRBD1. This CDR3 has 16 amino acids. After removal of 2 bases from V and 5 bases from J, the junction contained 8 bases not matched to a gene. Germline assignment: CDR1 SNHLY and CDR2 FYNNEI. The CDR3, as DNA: TGTGCCAGCAGTGAACGTCGACAGGGGGCACGTGAGACCCAGTACTTC. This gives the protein CASSERRQGARETQYF.

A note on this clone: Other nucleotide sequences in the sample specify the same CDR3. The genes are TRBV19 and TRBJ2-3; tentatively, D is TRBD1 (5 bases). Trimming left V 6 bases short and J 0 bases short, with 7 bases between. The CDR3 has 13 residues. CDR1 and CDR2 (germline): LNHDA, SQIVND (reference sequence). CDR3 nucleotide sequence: TGTGCCAGTAGCAGGGCCAGCACAGATACGCAGTATTTT. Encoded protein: CASSRASTDTQYF.

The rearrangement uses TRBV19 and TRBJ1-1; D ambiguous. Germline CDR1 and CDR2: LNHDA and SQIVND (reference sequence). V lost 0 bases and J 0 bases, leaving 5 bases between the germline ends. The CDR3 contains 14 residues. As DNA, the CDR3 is TGTGCCAGTAGTATAGATAGTCTGAACACTGAAGCTTTCTTT. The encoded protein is CASSIDSLNTEAFF.

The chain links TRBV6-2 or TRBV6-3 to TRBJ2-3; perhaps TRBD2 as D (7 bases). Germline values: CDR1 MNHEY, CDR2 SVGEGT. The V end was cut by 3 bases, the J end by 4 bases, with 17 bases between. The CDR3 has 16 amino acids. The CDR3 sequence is CASSYGEWGGPDTQYF. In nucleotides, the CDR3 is TGTGCCAGCAGTTATGGGGAGTGGGGGGGCCCAGATACGCAGTATTTT.

DNA for the CDR3: TGTGCCAGCAGTGAACGCAGGGGGTCTAGCTACAATGAGCAGTTCTTC. Amino acid sequence: CASSERRGSSYNEQFF. V and J are TRBV25-1 and TRBJ2-1, with TRBD1 identical over 7 bases. The germline gives CDR1 MGHDK, CDR2 SYGVNS. The CDR3 spans 16 residues. With 2 bases clipped from V and 3 bases from J, the junction kept 7 bases outside the gene matches. Filled out from reference TRBV25-1 and TRBJ2-1, the complete variable domain reads EADIYQTPRYLVIGTGKKITLECSQTMGHDKMYWYQQDPGMELHLIHYSYGVNSTEKGDLSSESTVSRIRTEHFPLTLESARPSHTSQYLCASSERRGSSYNEQFFGPGTRLTVL.

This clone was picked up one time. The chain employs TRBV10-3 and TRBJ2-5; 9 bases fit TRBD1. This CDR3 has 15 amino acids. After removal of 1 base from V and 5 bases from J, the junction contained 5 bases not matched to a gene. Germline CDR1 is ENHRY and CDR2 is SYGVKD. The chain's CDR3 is CAISELGQGDETQYF. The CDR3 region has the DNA TGTGCCATCAGTGAGTTGGGACAGGGAGACGAGACCCAGTACTTC.

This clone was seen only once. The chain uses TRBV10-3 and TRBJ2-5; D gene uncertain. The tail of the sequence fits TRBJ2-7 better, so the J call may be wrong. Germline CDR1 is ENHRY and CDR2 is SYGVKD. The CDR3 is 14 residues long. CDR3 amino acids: CAISDYKSSYEQYF. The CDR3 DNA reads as TGTGCCATCAGTGATTATAAGAGCTCCTACGAGCAGTACTTC.

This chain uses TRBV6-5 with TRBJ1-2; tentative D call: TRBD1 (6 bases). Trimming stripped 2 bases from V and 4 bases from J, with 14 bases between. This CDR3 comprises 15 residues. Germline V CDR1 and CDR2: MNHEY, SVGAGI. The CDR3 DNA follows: TGTGCCAGCAGTTACATTCGGACAGCCCTCTATGGCTACACCTTC. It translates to CASSYIRTALYGYTF.

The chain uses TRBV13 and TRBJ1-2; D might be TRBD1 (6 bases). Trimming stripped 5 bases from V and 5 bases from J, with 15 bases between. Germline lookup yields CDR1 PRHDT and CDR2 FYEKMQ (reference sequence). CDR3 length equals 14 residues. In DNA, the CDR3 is TGTGCCAGCAGCACCAAGGGACACAAGTATGGCTACACCTTC. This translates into CASSTKGHKYGYTF.

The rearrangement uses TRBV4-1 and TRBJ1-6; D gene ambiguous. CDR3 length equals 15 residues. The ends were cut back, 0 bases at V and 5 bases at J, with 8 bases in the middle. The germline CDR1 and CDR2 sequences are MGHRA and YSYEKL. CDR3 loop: CASSQDRENNSPLHF. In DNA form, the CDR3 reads TGCGCCAGCAGCCAAGATAGAGAAAATAATTCACCCCTCCACTTT.

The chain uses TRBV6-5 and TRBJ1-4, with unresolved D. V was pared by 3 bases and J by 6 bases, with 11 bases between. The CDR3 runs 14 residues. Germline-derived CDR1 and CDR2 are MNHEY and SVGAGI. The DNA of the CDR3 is TGTGCCAGCAGTTATATGAGAGCCCATGAAAAACTGTTTTTT. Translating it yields CASSYMRAHEKLFF.

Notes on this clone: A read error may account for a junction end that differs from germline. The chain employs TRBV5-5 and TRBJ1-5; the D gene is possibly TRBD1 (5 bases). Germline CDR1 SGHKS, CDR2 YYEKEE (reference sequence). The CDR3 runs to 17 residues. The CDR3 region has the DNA TGTGCCAGCAGATTGGGTCCAGGGCAAATTAGCAATCAGCCCCAGCATTTT. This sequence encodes CASRLGPGQISNQPQHF.

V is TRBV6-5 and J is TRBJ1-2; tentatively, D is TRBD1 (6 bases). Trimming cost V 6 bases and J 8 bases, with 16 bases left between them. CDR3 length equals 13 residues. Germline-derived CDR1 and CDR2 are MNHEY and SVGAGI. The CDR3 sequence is CASSAGDWYGYTF. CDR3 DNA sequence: TGTGCCAGCAGCGCAGGGGATTGGTACGGCTACACCTTC.

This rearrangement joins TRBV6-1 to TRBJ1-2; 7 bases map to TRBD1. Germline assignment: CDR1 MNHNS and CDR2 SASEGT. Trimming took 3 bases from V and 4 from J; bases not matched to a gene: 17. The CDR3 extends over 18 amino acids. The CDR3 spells CASSDPRAGGKSIYGYTF. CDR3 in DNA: TGTGCCAGCAGTGACCCTCGGGCAGGGGGTAAATCGATCTATGGCTACACCTTC.

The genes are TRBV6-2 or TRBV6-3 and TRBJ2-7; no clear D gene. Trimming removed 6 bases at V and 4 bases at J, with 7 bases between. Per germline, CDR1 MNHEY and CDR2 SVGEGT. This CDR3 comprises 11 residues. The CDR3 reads CASSALYEQYF. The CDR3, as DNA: TGTGCCAGCAGCGCTCTATACGAGCAGTACTTC.

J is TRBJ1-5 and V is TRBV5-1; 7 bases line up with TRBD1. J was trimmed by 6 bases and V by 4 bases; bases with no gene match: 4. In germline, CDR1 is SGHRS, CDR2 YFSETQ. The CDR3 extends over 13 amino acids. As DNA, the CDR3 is TGCGCCAGCAGCCCGACAGGGCCTCAGCCCCAGCATTTT. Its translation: CASSPTGPQPQHF.